Below, 32 T cell receptor beta chains from the same sample are listed, as sequenced in a study of identical twins (dated by TCRdb to 2016 to 2018). Libraries were prepared through 5' RACE. The run used an Illumina HiSeq 2000. The raw public data were reprocessed by TCRdb itself: fastp quality trimming at Q25, MiXCR clonotype calling, in-frame beta chains only. Duplicate CDR3 protein sequences are folded into a single record with the most common DNA and genes. The sample table records 1.5 million to 2 million distinct CDR3 sequences; less than 40% of these occur just once. Jointly, the top ten make up approximately 0.25% of the sample. Sequenced: cord blood. Receptors originate from a newborn girl in good health.

There are a few counts of this clonotype. The chain has TRBV13 and TRBJ2-4, with 10 bases matching TRBD2. Germline values: CDR1 PRHDT, CDR2 FYEKMQ (reference sequence). V lost 4 bases and J lost 0; bases outside the gene matches: 6. The CDR3 is 17 amino acids. CDR3 residues: CASSYRTSGLAKNIQYF. In nucleotides, the CDR3 is TGTGCCAGCAGCTACCGGACTAGCGGATTAGCCAAAAACATTCAGTACTTC. Complete variable domain (other parts from reference TRBV13 and TRBJ2-4): AAGVIQSPRHLIKEKRETATLKCYPIPRHDTVYWYQQGPGQDPQFLISFYEKMQSDKGSIPDRFSAQQFSDYHSELNMSSLELGDSALYFCASSYRTSGLAKNIQYFGAGTRLSVL.

This clonotype was observed a few times. This sequence joins TRBV30 and TRBJ1-1, with 7 bases identical to TRBD1. CDR1 is GTSNPN, CDR2 SVGIG, per germline (reference sequence). There are 11 residues in the CDR3. V trimming: 6 bases; J trimming: 6 bases; junction bases outside the gene matches: 4. The CDR3 DNA is TGTGCCTGCCTCGGGACAGCTGAAGCTTTCTTT. Its translation: CACLGTAEAFF.

This clonotype was found a few times. The rearrangement joins TRBV7-8 to TRBJ1-4, with D hard to call. Trimming took 1 base from V and 6 from J, leaving 12 bases between them. CDR1 is SGHVS, CDR2 FQNEAQ, per germline. This CDR3 contains 15 residues. The CDR3 DNA is TGTGCCAGCAGCTTAGGTGGCGTATTACATGAAAAACTGTTTTTT. Translation: CASSLGGVLHEKLFF.

This chain uses TRBV7-9 with TRBJ2-1, with D uncertain. This CDR3 is built from 12 residues. Deletions cut 3 bases from V and 14 bases from J, with 14 bases between. CDR1 is SEHNR and CDR2 is FQNEAQ in the germline V gene (reference sequence). The CDR3 protein is CASSFYSEDEFF. As DNA, the CDR3 is TGTGCCAGCAGCTTTTACTCCGAGGATGAGTTCTTC.

V gene TRBV5-1 combines with J gene TRBJ1-2; unclear D gene. This CDR3 comprises 11 residues. CDR1 SGHRS and CDR2 YFSETQ come from the germline V gene. Trimming removed 3 bases at V and 13 bases at J, with 13 bases between. This CDR3 reads CASSSTRTITF. The CDR3 coding sequence is TGCGCCAGCAGCTCAACCCGGACGATCACCTTC.

In its sample, this clonotype was seen many times. The rearrangement joins TRBV29-1 to TRBJ1-2; 8 bases align to TRBD1. Germline V gene sequence: CDR1 SQVTM, CDR2 ANQGSEA. This CDR3 is built from 13 residues. With V trimmed by 4 bases and J by 3 bases, 4 bases remained unmatched. The CDR3 reads CSVVPTGDYGYTF. CDR3 in DNA: TGCAGCGTTGTACCGACAGGGGACTATGGCTACACCTTC.

This clonotype was detected only a few times. The rearrangement joins TRBV6-6 to TRBJ2-3, with D possibly matching TRBD2 (5 bases). Germline-derived CDR1 and CDR2 are MNHNY and SVGAGI (reference sequence). The V gene lost 2 bases and the J gene lost 0 bases, with 15 bases spanning the gap. This CDR3 spans 17 amino acids. The CDR3 loop reads CASSYGDLGGSTDTQYF. The CDR3 region has the DNA TGTGCCAGCAGTTACGGCGACTTGGGCGGGAGCACAGATACGCAGTATTTT.

The J gene is TRBJ1-5, the V gene TRBV5-6, with 7 bases that match TRBD1. Germline V gene lookup returns CDR1 SGHDT and CDR2 YYEEEE. The CDR3 has 12 residues. Trimming at V came to 2 bases and at J to 12 bases, leaving 5 bases not matched to a gene. The CDR3 loop reads CASSFQGGFQHF. DNA of the CDR3: TGTGCCAGCAGCTTCCAGGGGGGCTTCCAGCATTTT.

This rearrangement joins TRBV21-1 to TRBJ2-3; the listed D gene, TRBD2, was not tested against the DNA. TRBV21-1 is a pseudogene. The CDR3 totals 15 residues. In DNA, the CDR3 is TGTGCCAGCAGCAAAGCGGAGGGCCTCACAGATACGCAGTATTTT. Translating gives CASSKAEGLTDTQYF.

Concerning this clonotype itself: The DNA is left out, because the CDR3 cannot be placed on it with certainty; the CDR3 is given as TCRdb lists it. This chain uses TRBV12-3 or TRBV12-4 with TRBJ2-2; TRBD1 was called by the table and not checked on the DNA. The CDR3 length is 20 residues, termini included. The CDR3: CASSLDNPYIGTQYFGELFF.

This clonotype was seen at least ten times. This chain links TRBV6-1 with TRBJ1-2, with 7 nucleotides matching TRBD1. The junction had 2 bases not matched to a gene; V was cut back by 2 bases and J by 5 bases. The CDR3 is 13 amino acids. CDR1 and CDR2 (germline): MNHNS, SASEGT. In nucleotides, the CDR3 is TGTGCCAGCAGTGAACCGGGACAGTATGGCTACACCTTC. Its translation: CASSEPGQYGYTF.

This clonotype has only a few counts. V is TRBV3-1 and J is TRBJ2-7, with TRBD1 matching 9 bases. This CDR3 is built from 12 residues. CDR1 is LGHDT, CDR2 YNNKEL, per germline (reference sequence). The V segment lost 6 bases and the J segment 7 bases; nucleotides outside the gene matches: 4. The CDR3 spells CASRDRGDEQYF. The CDR3 DNA reads as TGTGCCAGCAGGGACAGGGGAGATGAGCAGTACTTC.

The table lists this clonotype with a few counts. The V gene is TRBV20-1, the J gene TRBJ2-3; D uncertain. Trimming shortened V by 6 bases and J by 1 base, and 8 bases separated the two germline ends. Germline V gives CDR1 DFQATT, CDR2 SNEGSKA (reference sequence). This CDR3 has 12 residues. CDR3 region: CSAVAGTDTQYF. CDR3 DNA: TGCAGTGCCGTGGCGGGCACAGATACGCAGTATTTT.

The chain carries TRBV5-1 and TRBJ2-1; D may be TRBD1 or TRBD2 (5 bases each). This CDR3 is built from 15 residues. Germline lookup yields CDR1 SGHRS and CDR2 YFSETQ. V was cut by 1 base and J by 6 bases, with 14 bases left in between. For the CDR3, the DNA is TGCGCCAGCAGCTTGACGGGACGGAACCCCAATGAGCAGTTCTTC. This encodes CASSLTGRNPNEQFF.

This clonotype was counted at least ten times. This chain connects TRBV10-3 to TRBJ2-3; weak D call: TRBD2 (6 bases). Trimming removed 6 bases at V and 3 bases at J, with 22 bases between. The CDR3 totals 17 residues. Germline lookup yields CDR1 ENHRY and CDR2 SYGVKD. The CDR3 coding sequence is TGTGCCATCAGGCGAAGCGGGCCCAGGGTCCTTACAGATACGCAGTATTTT. As protein: CAIRRSGPRVLTDTQYF.

A remark on this clonotype: One end of the junction does not line up with germline, which may come from a read error. This chain links TRBV25-1 with TRBJ2-1, with TRBD1 matching 10 bases. There are 19 residues in the CDR3. The germline V gene has CDR1 MGHDK and CDR2 SYGVNS. The CDR3 loop reads CASSVPGQGYQSSYNEQFF. CDR3 sequence (DNA): TGTGCCAGCAGTGTACCGGGACAGGGGTACCAAAGCTCCTATAATGAGCAGTTCTTC.

The chain couples TRBV6-6 to TRBJ1-6; maybe TRBD1 (5 bases). This CDR3 comprises 16 residues. The germline V and J ends were trimmed by 5 bases and 4 bases, with 15 bases remaining between them. Germline V gene lookup returns CDR1 MNHNY and CDR2 SVGAGI (reference sequence). The CDR3 nucleotides are TGTGCCAGCAGTCCGCGGCGGGGGTCTTATAATTCACCCCTCCACTTT. It is translated as CASSPRRGSYNSPLHF.

In its sample, this clonotype was seen a few times. The chain uses TRBV28 and TRBJ2-1, with 10 bases that match TRBD2. CDR1 and CDR2 (germline): MDHEN, SYDVKM. The CDR3 covers 12 residues. J was trimmed by 15 bases and V by 4 bases; bases with no gene match: 6. The CDR3 is CASSWLAGAAFF. DNA for the CDR3: TGTGCCAGCAGTTGGCTAGCGGGAGCTGCGTTCTTC.

V gene TRBV2 combines with J gene TRBJ2-7; D may be TRBD1 (6 bases). Per the germline V gene, CDR1 is SNHLY and CDR2 is FYNNEI. The V and J ends lost 5 bases and 1 base respectively, with 15 bases between them. The CDR3 runs to 15 residues. CDR3: CASSLRGRGSYEQYF. CDR3 DNA: TGTGCCAGCAGTCTCAGGGGCCGCGGATCCTACGAGCAGTACTTC.

This clonotype was seen only a few times. This chain connects TRBV15 to TRBJ2-5; tentative D call: TRBD2 (6 bases). In germline, CDR1 is LNHNV, CDR2 YYDKDF (reference sequence). CDR3 length: 15 residues. V was cut by 5 bases and J by 5 bases, with 18 bases left in between. CDR3 sequence reads: CATSFATREVETQYF. The CDR3 bases are TGTGCCACCAGCTTCGCGACTAGGGAGGTGGAGACCCAGTACTTC.

In this sample, this clonotype turned up a few times. The chain has TRBV2 and TRBJ1-2; D possibly corresponds to TRBD1 (6 bases). V was clipped by 2 bases and J by 4 bases, with 14 bases between them. CDR1 is SNHLY and CDR2 is FYNNEI in the germline V gene. CDR3 length equals 15 residues. CDR3 nucleotide sequence: TGTGCCAGCAGTGAACGGGGGGGCCTAGCCTATGGCTACACCTTC. Its translation is CASSERGGLAYGYTF.

In DNA, the CDR3 is TGCGCCAGCAGTACAGACAGCCACGAGCAGTACTTC. The encoded protein is CASSTDSHEQYF. The J gene is TRBJ2-4, the V gene TRBV10-1; weak D call: TRBD1 (5 bases). The end of the DNA aligns better with TRBJ2-7, so the J call may be wrong. The CDR3 is made up of 12 amino acids. From germline, CDR1 is WNHNN and CDR2 SYGVQD (reference sequence).

The J gene is TRBJ2-2, the V gene TRBV5-1; 7 bases line up with TRBD1. V dropped 3 bases and J dropped 3; count of bases not matched to a gene: 5. This CDR3 comprises 15 residues. Looked up from germline, CDR1 is SGHRS and CDR2 is YFSETQ. The CDR3 loop is CASSYRDSYTGELFF. The DNA of the CDR3 is TGCGCCAGCAGCTACCGGGACAGTTACACCGGGGAGCTGTTTTTT.

The chain employs TRBV5-1 and TRBJ2-7, with D perhaps matching TRBD1 (6 bases). Per germline, CDR1 SGHRS and CDR2 YFSETQ. This CDR3 spans 16 amino acids. Trimming took 2 bases from V and 4 from J, leaving 19 bases between them. The CDR3 nucleotides read TGCGCCAGCAGCTTCCCCCCTCGGGACACCGGTTACGAGCAGTACTTC. Translated, it gives CASSFPPRDTGYEQYF. The full variable domain, completed using reference TRBV5-1 and TRBJ2-7, is KAGVTQTPRYLIKTRGQQVTLSCSPISGHRSVSWYQQTPGQGLQFLFEYFSETQRNKGNFPGRFSGRQFSNSRSEMNVSTLELGDSALYLCASSFPPRDTGYEQYFGPGTRLTVT.

The chain employs TRBV11-2 and TRBJ1-6; tentatively, D is TRBD1 (6 bases). V was clipped by 5 bases and J by 9 bases, with 14 bases between them. Per germline, CDR1 SGHAT and CDR2 FQNNGV. The CDR3 extends over 14 amino acids. DNA of the CDR3: TGTGCCAGCAGCCCCGGGACATCCACTTCACCCCTCCACTTT. This sequence encodes CASSPGTSTSPLHF.

This clonotype was counted at least ten times. The chain has TRBV10-3 and TRBJ1-2; D not certain. Germline V gives CDR1 ENHRY, CDR2 SYGVKD. V lost 4 bases, J lost 4 bases, and 13 bases lay in between. This CDR3 region has 14 residues. The CDR3 sequence is CAISGYRTSYGYTF. The CDR3 DNA sequence: TGTGCCATCAGTGGGTACAGAACGAGCTATGGCTACACCTTC.

The gene calls are TRBV29-1 and TRBJ2-1; unclear D gene. Germline CDR1 and CDR2: SQVTM and ANQGSEA. The CDR3 is 12 amino acids. Trimming took 5 bases from V and 5 from J, leaving 10 bases between them. CDR3 region: CSVPDRDNEQFF. In nucleotides, the CDR3 is TGCAGCGTTCCAGATAGGGACAATGAGCAGTTCTTC.

J is TRBJ1-1 and V is TRBV2; possible D gene TRBD1, 6 bases. The CDR3 runs 17 residues. V was pared by 5 bases and J by 4 bases, with 23 bases between. Germline-derived CDR1 and CDR2 are SNHLY and FYNNEI. This chain's CDR3 is CASSQGTGWGGLTEAFF. Here the CDR3 DNA reads TGTGCCAGCAGTCAAGGGACCGGGTGGGGGGGCCTCACTGAAGCTTTCTTT.

The gene calls are TRBV9 and TRBJ1-2, with 8 positions matching TRBD1. The CDR3 totals 16 residues. V was clipped by 0 bases and J by 5 bases; unmatched bases: 9. Per germline, CDR1 SGDLS and CDR2 YYNGEE. CDR3 region: CASSVDLLDRGYGYTF. The CDR3 DNA reads TGTGCCAGCAGCGTAGACCTACTCGACAGGGGATATGGCTACACCTTC.

The rearrangement uses TRBV12-3 or TRBV12-4 and TRBJ2-7, with a possible D match to TRBD2 (7 bases). V lost 8 bases and J lost 7, with 21 bases in between. There are 14 residues in the CDR3. CDR3 sequence reads: CASGKSSGDNEQYF. CDR3 DNA: TGTGCCAGCGGGAAATCGAGCGGGGACAATGAGCAGTACTTC.

The chain couples TRBV19 to TRBJ1-1; no reliable D call. Between the trimmed V and J ends, which lost 3 bases and 6 bases, there was a span of 11 bases. Germline CDR1 and CDR2: LNHDA and SQIVND (reference sequence). The CDR3 contains 13 residues. Written as DNA, the CDR3 is TGTGCCAGTAGTATTCAAGGGTATGCTGAAGCTTTCTTT. This sequence encodes CASSIQGYAEAFF.

The rearrangement joins TRBV6-6 to TRBJ2-1; TRBD1 aligns across 9 bases. With V trimmed by 5 bases and J by 6 bases, 11 bases remained unmatched. The length of the CDR3 is 16 residues. CDR1 and CDR2 from the germline V gene are MNHNY and SVGAGI (reference sequence). This chain's CDR3 is CASSRIGTGKINEQFF. CDR3 sequence (DNA): TGTGCCAGCAGTCGCATCGGGACAGGGAAAATCAATGAGCAGTTCTTC.